Listed here is a single TCR beta chain. Antigen unknown. Assay: immunoSEQ multiplex PCR; the TCRdb copy retains only in-frame clones and omits some. The sample lists some 6,000 clones, roughly 80% occurring once. The source of the sample is a study of brain metastases from non-small cell lung cancer. Regarding the study as a whole: TCR repertoires overlapped largely between brain metastases and matched primaries. Expanded T-cell clones appeared in around 68% of brain metastases over primaries.

V trimming: 9 bases; J trimming: 4 bases; junction bases outside the gene matches: 5. This CDR3 is 13 amino acids long. Looked up from germline, CDR1 is MNHNS and CDR2 is SASEGT. The sample taken for sequencing was primary lung tumor tissue. The clonotype comes from a donor aged 40 or over with non-small cell lung cancer. This rearrangement joins TRBV6-1 to TRBJ1-5; 8 bases match TRBD1. In nucleotides, the CDR3 is TGTGCCAGTTCCGACAGGGGAAATCAGCCCCAGCATTTT. Translating it yields CASSDRGNQPQHF.